Below are 4 T cell receptor beta chains sequenced from a single sample in a study of blood T cell repertoires in COVID-19. Profiled with immunoSEQ multiplex PCR; TCRdb holds only in-frame clones, not every one. The table lists about 180,000 clones, about 82% of them singletons, with about 9.7% in the top ten. The sample consisted of PBMCs or T cells enriched from blood (not recorded which). Source of these receptors: a young woman who had recovered from COVID-19.

The V call is TRBV5-4, the J call TRBJ2-1, with TRBD2 matching 11 bases. The germline gives CDR1 SGHNT, CDR2 YYREEE (reference sequence). V was clipped by 1 base and J by 7 bases; unmatched bases: 4. This CDR3 has 15 residues. The CDR3: CASSLPLAGANEQFF. The CDR3 DNA sequence: TGTGCCAGCAGCTTGCCACTAGCGGGGGCAAATGAGCAGTTCTTC.

The V call is TRBV7-9, the J call TRBJ2-2; 14 bases are shared with TRBD2. Germline values: CDR1 SEHNR, CDR2 FQNEAQ (reference sequence). The CDR3 loop spans 18 amino acids. The junction had 6 bases not matched to a gene; V was cut back by 4 bases and J by 2 bases. CDR3 sequence (DNA): TGTGCCAGCAGCTCCGGACTAGCGGGAGGTATTAACACCGGGGAGCTGTTTTTT. This codes for CASSSGLAGGINTGELFF.

This clone was observed once. The V call is TRBV2, the J call TRBJ2-7; 8 bases map to TRBD1. The CDR3 length is 15 residues. V was clipped by 5 bases and J by 3 bases; unmatched bases: 9. Germline CDR1 SNHLY, CDR2 FYNNEI. CDR3 DNA sequence: TGTGCCAGCAGTCGCCCCGGGACAGGCGACTACGAGCAGTACTTC. It codes for CASSRPGTGDYEQYF.

The chain employs TRBV6-5 and TRBJ2-3; 14 bases are a match to TRBD2. Germline V gives CDR1 MNHEY, CDR2 SVGAGI. V dropped 7 bases and J dropped 5; count of bases not matched to a gene: 5. CDR3 length equals 15 residues. CDR3 DNA sequence: TGTGCCAGCAAAGGGACTAGCGGGAGAATAGATACGCAGTATTTT. It is translated as CASKGTSGRIDTQYF.